This T cell receptor (beta chain) was found in a study of blood T cell repertoires in COVID-19. Study processing details: Amplification with reference gene primers provided the estimates of nucleated cell counts. Method: immunoSEQ multiplex PCR; TCRdb's copy keeps in-frame clones and lacks some. V, J and clone size are taken as reported in that table, and D and trimming were inferred from the DNA itself. The table lists under 50,000 clones, less than 85% of them singletons. The CDR3 extends over 14 amino acids. CDR1 and CDR2 (germline): SGDLS, YYNGEE. V lost 2 bases to trimming and J lost 1 base, with 8 bases between them. Details on this clone: The sample carries other DNA sequences with the same CDR3.

The sequence came from a man aged 70 or older with acute or convalescent COVID-19. The rearrangement uses TRBV9 and TRBJ2-3, with no clear D. Input material: peripheral blood. The CDR3 spells CASSVGQGTDTQYF. The CDR3 bases are TGTGCCAGCAGCGTTGGGCAGGGCACAGATACGCAGTATTTT.